This record concerns one TCR beta chain sequence. Its antigen is unknown. Specified time point: week 35, safety follow-up. The investigators gave 300 ug of mutant IDH1 20-mer peptide in each vaccine dose, together with topical imiquimod. The data belong to a study of a mutant IDH1 vaccine in newly diagnosed glioma. Study results and caveats: Among top peripheral T cell clonotypes, changes seemed unrelated to pseudoprogression.

Some clones are missing from TCRdb's copy, which holds only in-frame ones; the method was immunoSEQ multiplex PCR. In the table there are roughly 64,000 clones, roughly 68% of which are singletons. Germline V lookup: CDR1 LNHDA, CDR2 SQIVND (reference sequence). The V segment lost 8 bases and the J segment 5 bases; nucleotides outside the gene matches: 5. The CDR3 is 13 amino acids. The material was PBMCs, obtained from a glioma patient whose treatment included an IDH1 peptide vaccine. The chain links TRBV19 to TRBJ2-3; 9 nucleotides line up with TRBD1. The TCR comes from a man aged 50-60 years with glioma. The CDR3 region is CASCDRGEDTQYF. CDR3 in DNA: TGTGCCAGTTGCGACAGGGGGGAAGATACGCAGTATTTT.